Sequencing of this T cell receptor (beta chain) was carried out in a study of neurological immune-mediated disorders. Each sorted-subset library came from some 980,000 CD4+ or CD8+ T cells. The germline CDR1 and CDR2 sequences are ENHRY and SYGVKD. Trimming removed 0 bases from V and 0 bases from J, with 8 bases in between. There are 15 residues in the CDR3. One entry per CDR3 protein results from TCRdb running MiXCR on the 5' RACE reads. In the table there are around 33,000 distinct CDR3 sequences, under 30% of which are singletons. This clonotype has ten or more counts. Its antigen remains unidentified. Findings of the study overall: Across subjects, no CDR3 amino acid sequence appeared in expanded clones of more than one subject, a finding that suggested private repertoires in all groups.

The chain couples TRBV10-3 to TRBJ1-1, with D possibly being TRBD1 (5 bases). Input material: CD4+ T cells from blood. The receptor was derived from a man aged 50 to 60 with HTLV-1-associated myelopathy (HAM/TSP). This chain's CDR3 is CAISESQDLNTEAFF. DNA for the CDR3: TGTGCCATCAGTGAGTCACAGGATCTGAACACTGAAGCTTTCTTT.